The 28 T cell receptor beta chains below all came from one sample that was sequenced in a study of T cells expressing NK-cell markers. TCRdb re-called the 5' RACE reads; one entry per CDR3 protein, DNA not given. Here the sample table reports about 150,000 distinct CDR3 sequences. Sequenced sample: blood T cells: a sorted CD56 or NKG2C T cell subset, CD4+ or CD8+ T cells, or bulk PBMC T cells (not recorded which). All receptors derive from a woman in her fifties or sixties in good health.

The chain has TRBV7-2 and TRBJ1-1. Germline loops: CDR1 SGHTA, CDR2 FQGNSA. CDR3 length: 12 amino acids. The CDR3 spells CASSRKNTEAFF.

This chain uses TRBV4-2 with TRBJ2-7. The CDR3 runs 15 residues. Germline CDR1 is LGHNA and CDR2 is YNFKEQ. The CDR3 loop is CASSPSTGGFYEQYF.

The chain is built from TRBV4-1 and TRBJ2-2. CDR3 length: 18 amino acids. Germline values: CDR1 MGHRA, CDR2 YSYEKL. The CDR3 spells CASSQGATLTDLTGELFF.

The chain uses TRBV4-2 and TRBJ2-7; the D call of TRBD2 rests on TCRdb alone, since no DNA is present to check it. CDR3 size: 14 residues. Germline CDR1 reads LGHNA; CDR2 reads YNFKEQ. This chain's CDR3 is CASSPPGLALEQYF.

The chain uses TRBV10-1 and TRBJ1-1. The CDR3 length is 13 residues. Germline CDR1 reads WNHNN; CDR2 reads SYGVQD (reference sequence). CDR3 sequence: CASSDGTNTEAFF.

The chain uses TRBV29-1 and TRBJ2-2; TCRdb picks TRBD2, but there is no DNA to check that call. The V gene's germline CDR1 is SQVTM and CDR2 ANQGSEA. The CDR3 loop spans 17 amino acids. CDR3 region: CSVEDDNSGTRAGELFF.

The V and J genes are TRBV2 and TRBJ2-7; there is no DNA to check the TCRdb D call of TRBD2. The CDR3 consists of 13 residues. The germline gives CDR1 SNHLY, CDR2 FYNNEI. The CDR3 spells CASRAGVGYEQYF.

This chain connects TRBV6-5 to TRBJ1-2; TCRdb's D call, TRBD1, is unchecked because there is no DNA. The CDR3 is 14 residues long. Germline assignment: CDR1 MNHEY and CDR2 SVGAGI. Here the CDR3 reads CASGTQGAVYGYTF.

J is TRBJ2-5 and V is TRBV20-1; TCRdb designates TRBD2, a call that cannot be tested without DNA. CDR3 size: 17 residues. The germline CDR1 and CDR2 sequences are DFQATT and SNEGSKA (reference sequence). CDR3 amino acids: CSARVPFLAVGQETQYF.

The chain links TRBV5-5 to TRBJ1-1; TCRdb designates TRBD1, a call that cannot be tested without DNA. There are 16 residues in the CDR3. Germline V gene lookup returns CDR1 SGHKS and CDR2 YYEKEE (reference sequence). The CDR3 reads CASSPLPGALNTEAFF.

The CDR3 sequence is CASSLYTGNEQFF. This chain connects TRBV12-3 or TRBV12-4 to TRBJ2-1; there is no DNA to check the TCRdb D call of TRBD1. The CDR3 spans 13 residues.

The chain links TRBV24-1 to TRBJ2-1. CDR3 length: 11 amino acids. Germline V lookup: CDR1 KGHDR, CDR2 SFDVKD. CDR3 loop: CATSKGNEQFF.

The J gene is TRBJ1-3, the V gene TRBV10-3; TCRdb's D call, TRBD1, is unchecked because there is no DNA. CDR1 ENHRY and CDR2 SYGVKD come from the germline V gene. This CDR3 is built from 15 residues. The CDR3 here is CAIEVLGVHGNTIYF.

V gene TRBV7-9 combines with J gene TRBJ1-2; no DNA is available, so the TRBD1 call from TCRdb remains unchecked. Germline V gene sequence: CDR1 SEHNR, CDR2 FQNEAQ (reference sequence). The CDR3 loop spans 14 amino acids. Here the CDR3 reads CASSSGQGDYGYTF.

The chain has TRBV7-6 and TRBJ2-2; lacking DNA, the TRBD2 call made by TCRdb goes unchecked. The CDR3 loop spans 16 amino acids. CDR1 is SGHVS, CDR2 FNYEAQ, per germline. The CDR3 sequence is CASSLTAGLNTGELFF.

The chain uses TRBV6-5 and TRBJ1-1. The CDR3 has 12 amino acids. Germline values: CDR1 MNHEY, CDR2 SVGAGI. The CDR3 reads CASSYDGEVAFF.

The V gene is TRBV7-2, the J gene TRBJ2-1; no DNA is available, so the TRBD2 call from TCRdb remains unchecked. The length of the CDR3 is 17 residues. The germline V gene encodes CDR1 SGHTA and CDR2 FQGNSA. The chain's CDR3 is CASSLDPLEVSYNEQFF.

V usage is TRBV5-6 and J usage is TRBJ1-1; with no DNA, the TCRdb D assignment of TRBD1 cannot be verified. Per the germline V gene, CDR1 is SGHDT and CDR2 is YYEEEE. The CDR3 totals 16 residues. The CDR3: CASSLEQGASNTEAFF.

V gene TRBV2 combines with J gene TRBJ2-5; TCRdb's D call, TRBD2, is unchecked because there is no DNA. CDR1 is SNHLY, CDR2 FYNNEI, per germline. The length of the CDR3 is 15 residues. The CDR3 here is CASLLAGDRQETQYF.

The V and J genes are TRBV12-3 or TRBV12-4 and TRBJ2-1. CDR3 length: 11 amino acids. CDR3 loop: CASRVSDEQFF.

The chain couples TRBV10-3 to TRBJ2-3; TCRdb indicates TRBD2, and absent DNA this call remains unverified. Germline V lookup: CDR1 ENHRY, CDR2 SYGVKD. This CDR3 has 16 amino acids. The CDR3 region is CAISEGTSGMADTQYF.

The V gene is TRBV20-1, the J gene TRBJ2-5; there is no DNA to check the TCRdb D call of TRBD1. The CDR3 has 17 amino acids. From germline, CDR1 is DFQATT and CDR2 SNEGSKA (reference sequence). The CDR3 region is CSARDPLGSAILVDQYF.

This chain links TRBV24-1 with TRBJ2-2; the TRBD1 assignment by TCRdb is unverifiable without DNA. CDR3 length: 16 amino acids. Germline-derived CDR1 and CDR2 are KGHDR and SFDVKD. The chain's CDR3 is CATSDLGDKNTGELFF.

The rearrangement uses TRBV24-1 and TRBJ2-1; TCRdb's assignment of TRBD1 cannot be checked, as there is no DNA. CDR1 and CDR2 from the germline V gene are KGHDR and SFDVKD. CDR3 length: 16 amino acids. The CDR3 spells CATSDLVAVGGNEQFF.

V is TRBV10-3 and J is TRBJ2-2; the TCRdb D gene call, TRBD1, has no DNA to confirm it. CDR1 and CDR2 (germline): ENHRY, SYGVKD. This CDR3 is 16 amino acids long. The CDR3 region is CAISPPPQGNTGELFF.

This sequence joins TRBV12-3 or TRBV12-4 and TRBJ2-2; the D call of TRBD1 rests on TCRdb alone, since no DNA is present to check it. The CDR3 runs 15 residues. The CDR3: CASSTTTGSAGELFF.

J is TRBJ2-7 and V is TRBV14; TCRdb reports TRBD2, a call that lacks DNA to check it against. The CDR3 is 16 amino acids. From germline, CDR1 is SGHDN and CDR2 FVKESK. CDR3 protein: CASSQGPMASSYEQYF.

V gene TRBV24-1 combines with J gene TRBJ2-1; TCRdb names TRBD2, which stays unverified in the absence of DNA. The CDR3 consists of 13 residues. CDR1 and CDR2 from the germline V gene are KGHDR and SFDVKD. The CDR3 loop reads CATSPSPPNEQFF.